This entry features one T cell receptor beta chain sequence. This CDR3 is 17 amino acids long. Germline V CDR1 and CDR2: SGHAT, FQNNGV. The junction had 7 bases not matched to a gene; V was cut back by 3 bases and J by 0 bases. This sample was taken from a study of T cell clones after liver transplantation. The overall study: TCRbeta sequencing after a pre-transplant mixed lymphocyte reaction identified graft-donor-reactive clones, later tracked in post-transplant blood. Three of the eight recipients were HCV-positive; the rest had non-autoimmune, non-viral transplant indications.

The data were produced by immunoSEQ multiplex PCR, yet TCRdb's version contains in-frame clones alone and is incomplete. In the table there are 95,000 to 110,000 clones, 82% of which are singletons. The genes are TRBV11-2 and TRBJ1-4; 7 nucleotides line up with TRBD1. This receptor was obtained from a human donor who received a liver transplant. Specimen: CD4+ T cells from blood, collected before liver transplant. This CDR3 reads CASSFDTGAATNEKLFF. The CDR3 region has the DNA TGTGCCAGCAGCTTTGATACAGGGGCCGCAACTAATGAAAAACTGTTTTTT.